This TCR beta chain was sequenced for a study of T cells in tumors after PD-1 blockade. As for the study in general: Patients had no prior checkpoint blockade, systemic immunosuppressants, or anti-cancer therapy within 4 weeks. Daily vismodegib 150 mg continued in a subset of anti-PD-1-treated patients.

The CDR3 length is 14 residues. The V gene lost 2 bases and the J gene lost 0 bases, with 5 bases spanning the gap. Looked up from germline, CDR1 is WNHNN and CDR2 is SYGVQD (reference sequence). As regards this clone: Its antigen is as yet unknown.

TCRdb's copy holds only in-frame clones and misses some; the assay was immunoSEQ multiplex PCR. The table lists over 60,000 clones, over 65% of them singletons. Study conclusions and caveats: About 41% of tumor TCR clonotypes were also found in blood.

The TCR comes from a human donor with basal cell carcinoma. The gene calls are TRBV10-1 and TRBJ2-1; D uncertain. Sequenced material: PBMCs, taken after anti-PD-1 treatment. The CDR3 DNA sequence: TGCGCCAGCAGTGAGGGCAGCTCCTACAATGAGCAGTTCTTC. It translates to CASSEGSSYNEQFF.